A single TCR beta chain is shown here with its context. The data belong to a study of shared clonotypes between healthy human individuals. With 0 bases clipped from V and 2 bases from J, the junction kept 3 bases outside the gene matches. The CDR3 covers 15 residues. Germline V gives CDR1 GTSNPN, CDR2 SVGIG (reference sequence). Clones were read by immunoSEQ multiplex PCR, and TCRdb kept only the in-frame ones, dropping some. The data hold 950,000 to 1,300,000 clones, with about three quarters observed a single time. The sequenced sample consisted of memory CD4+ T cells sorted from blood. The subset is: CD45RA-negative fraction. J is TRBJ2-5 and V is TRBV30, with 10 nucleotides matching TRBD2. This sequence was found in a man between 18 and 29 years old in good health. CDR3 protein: CAWSVLAGPQETQYF. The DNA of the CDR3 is TGTGCCTGGAGTGTACTAGCGGGACCTCAAGAGACCCAGTACTTC.